Following are 26 T cell receptor beta chains from one sample sequenced in a study of CD8 T cells in ankylosing spondylitis. TCRdb analysed the 5' RACE reads with MiXCR anew, one entry per CDR3 protein. Here the sample spans some 33,000 distinct CDR3 sequences, 11% to 15% being singletons. Material: blood. The receptor set was obtained from a male donor with ankylosing spondylitis or in good health (not recorded which).

This clonotype was detected ten times or more. The gene calls are TRBV29-1 and TRBJ2-1, with TRBD2 matching over 9 bases. Unmatched junction bases numbered 11, after V lost 2 bases and J lost 3 bases. The CDR3 contains 17 residues. CDR1 and CDR2 from the germline V gene are SQVTM and ANQGSEA. CDR3 in amino acids: CSVELAGAFWDYNEQFF. For the CDR3, the DNA is TGCAGCGTTGAATTAGCGGGGGCCTTCTGGGACTACAATGAGCAGTTCTTC.

This clonotype was counted at least ten times. This chain joins TRBV5-5 and TRBJ2-5; no clear D. The CDR3 spans 15 residues. CDR1 is SGHKS and CDR2 is YYEKEE in the germline V gene (reference sequence). The V end lost 3 bases, the J end lost 0 bases, and 12 bases lay between the germline ends. Here the CDR3 DNA reads TGTGCCAGCAGCTCGAACCCCATAAACCAAGAGACCCAGTACTTC. Its protein product is CASSSNPINQETQYF. The whole variable domain, filled in from reference TRBV5-5 and TRBJ2-5, reads DAGVTQSPTHLIKTRGQQVTLRCSPISGHKSVSWYQQVLGQGPQFIFQYYEKEERGRGNFPDRFSARQFPNYSSELNVNALLLGDSALYLCASSSNPINQETQYFGPGTRLLVL.

The chain joins TRBV5-1 to TRBJ2-5; weak D call: TRBD2 (5 bases). This CDR3 has 15 residues. V was cut by 2 bases and J by 5 bases, with 16 bases left in between. In germline, CDR1 is SGHRS, CDR2 YFSETQ. Here the CDR3 reads CASSFEGSQEETQYF. The CDR3 nucleotides read TGCGCCAGCAGCTTTGAGGGATCCCAAGAGGAGACCCAGTACTTC.

This chain joins TRBV12-3 or TRBV12-4 and TRBJ1-1, with D perhaps matching TRBD1 (6 bases). The CDR3 is made up of 13 amino acids. Between the trimmed V and J ends, which lost 3 bases and 4 bases, there was a span of 9 bases. This CDR3 is CASSLGGPTEAFF. CDR3 in DNA: TGTGCCAGCAGTTTGGGGGGGCCCACTGAAGCTTTCTTT.

This clonotype was detected only a few times. This sequence joins TRBV29-1 and TRBJ2-1, with D unclear. Deletions cut 4 bases from V and 7 bases from J, with 5 bases between. Germline V CDR1 and CDR2: SQVTM, ANQGSEA. The CDR3 has 10 amino acids. CDR3 sequence (DNA): TGCAGCGTTGCGGAAAATGAGCAGTTCTTC. Encoded protein: CSVAENEQFF.

This clonotype was recorded a few times. The gene calls are TRBV12-3 or TRBV12-4 and TRBJ1-1; 8 bases match TRBD1. The CDR3 loop spans 15 amino acids. The V gene end was trimmed by 1 base and the J gene end by 5 bases; junction bases not matched to a gene: 6. CDR3 coding DNA: TGTGCCAGCAGTTTAGTTCCAGGGGGCGAGACTGAAGCTTTCTTT. This encodes CASSLVPGGETEAFF.

The sample holds a few counts of this clonotype. The DNA of the CDR3 is TGCGCCAGCAGCCAAGAAGCAGTAACAGATACGCAGTATTTT. This sequence encodes CASSQEAVTDTQYF. The chain recombines TRBV4-3 with TRBJ2-3; no clear D gene. CDR3 length: 14 residues. Germline V lookup: CDR1 LGHNA, CDR2 YSLEER. The V end lost 0 bases, the J end lost 3 bases, and 7 bases lay between the germline ends.

The J gene is TRBJ1-4, the V gene TRBV15, with D unresolved. Germline CDR1 is LNHNV and CDR2 is YYDKDF (reference sequence). V dropped 9 bases and J dropped 4 bases, with 12 bases sitting between them. The CDR3 consists of 13 residues. The CDR3 DNA is TGTGCCACTACCCGGGGAGTTAATGAAAAACTGTTTTTT. The encoded protein is CATTRGVNEKLFF.

The chain links TRBV2 to TRBJ2-5; D not certain. Trimming pared 6 bases from V and 3 bases from J, leaving 8 bases between. The length of the CDR3 is 12 residues. From germline, CDR1 is SNHLY and CDR2 FYNNEI. The DNA of the CDR3 is TGTGCCAGCAGAAGGAGCGAAGAGACCCAGTACTTC. The encoded protein is CASRRSEETQYF.

This clonotype was picked up a small number of times. This sequence joins TRBV6-7 and TRBJ2-7, with unresolved D. TRBV6-7 is labeled an ORF, and its function is uncertain. V was pared by 8 bases and J by 3 bases, with 17 bases between. The CDR3 length is 14 residues. The CDR3 is CASRLCPGDYEQYV. CDR3 nucleotides: TGTGCCAGCCGCCTTTGCCCCGGAGACTACGAGCAGTACGTC.

This clonotype was counted a few times. The chain combines TRBV9 with TRBJ2-5, with no clear D. V lost 3 bases to trimming and J lost 0 bases, with 6 bases between them. Germline loops: CDR1 SGDLS, CDR2 YYNGEE. The CDR3 length is 13 residues. CDR3 nucleotides: TGTGCCAGCAGCGGGGCCTACCAAGAGACCCAGTACTTC. This translates into CASSGAYQETQYF.

The chain recombines TRBV27 with TRBJ1-4, with D unclear. The germline V and J ends were trimmed by 6 bases and 1 base, with 9 bases remaining between them. This CDR3 has 14 residues. Germline CDR1 MNHEY, CDR2 SMNVEV (reference sequence). CDR3 loop: CASRAEKTNEKLFF. The CDR3 DNA is TGTGCCAGCAGGGCCGAGAAAACTAATGAAAAACTGTTTTTT.

A few counts support this clonotype. This chain joins TRBV4-2 and TRBJ2-4; D is undetermined. This CDR3 region has 14 residues. Germline CDR1 LGHNA, CDR2 YNFKEQ. The germline V and J ends were trimmed by 1 base and 4 bases, with 8 bases remaining between them. CDR3 protein: CASSQGGRKNIQYF. The CDR3 coding sequence is TGTGCCAGCAGCCAAGGGGGTAGAAAAAACATTCAGTACTTC.

This clonotype has only a few counts. This chain uses TRBV6-6 with TRBJ2-2; tentative D call: TRBD1 (6 bases). The V gene's germline CDR1 is MNHNY and CDR2 SVGAGI (reference sequence). Trimming cost V 2 bases and J 13 bases, with 20 bases left between them. The CDR3 has 15 residues. CDR3 nucleotide sequence: TGTGCCAGCAGTTACGGGACACCAACGATGATCCGGCTGTTTTTT. It translates to CASSYGTPTMIRLFF.

The genes are TRBV12-3 or TRBV12-4 and TRBJ1-1; D might be TRBD1 (6 bases). The ends were cut back, 1 base at V and 0 bases at J, with 9 bases in the middle. This CDR3 region has 15 residues. CDR3 in DNA: TGTGCCAGCAGTTTAGTAAGGGGGATGAACACTGAAGCTTTCTTT. This codes for CASSLVRGMNTEAFF.

Many counts were recorded for this clonotype. The chain is built from TRBV30 and TRBJ2-5, with a tentative D call TRBD1 (5 bases). Germline V CDR1 and CDR2: GTSNPN, SVGIG (reference sequence). Trimming left V 0 bases short and J 5 bases short, with 13 bases between. This CDR3 contains 14 residues. This CDR3 is CAWSVGGARETQYF. CDR3 nucleotides: TGTGCCTGGAGTGTAGGTGGGGCCCGGGAGACCCAGTACTTC. The whole variable domain, filled in from reference TRBV30 and TRBJ2-5, reads SQTIHQWPATLVQPVGSPLSLECTVEGTSNPNLYWYRQAAGRGLQLLFYSVGIGQISSEVPQNLSASRPQDRQFILSSKKLLLSDSGFYLCAWSVGGARETQYFGPGTRLLVL.

The chain couples TRBV12-3 or TRBV12-4 to TRBJ1-1; tentatively, D is TRBD1 (6 bases). V was cut by 2 bases and J by 4 bases, with 17 bases left in between. The CDR3 consists of 16 residues. In DNA, the CDR3 is TGTGCCAGCAGTTTAACGGGGGGGGGCTTAACCACTGAAGCTTTCTTT. Its translation is CASSLTGGGLTTEAFF.

The CDR3 region has the DNA TGTGCCAGCAGAAACAGGGGAGAGGTAGCTAATGAAAAACTGTTTTTT. Translation gives CASRNRGEVANEKLFF. The rearrangement joins TRBV28 to TRBJ1-4; 7 nucleotides match TRBD1. From germline, CDR1 is MDHEN and CDR2 SYDVKM. This CDR3 has 16 amino acids. V gave up 6 bases and J gave up 3 bases; unmatched junction bases: 10.

This clonotype showed up just once. The CDR3: CASSGWGNSGGVSYEQYF. The CDR3 nucleotides are TGTGCCAGCAGTGGTTGGGGGAACTCGGGGGGCGTCTCCTACGAGCAGTACTTC. This sequence joins TRBV28 and TRBJ2-7; tentatively, D is TRBD2 (7 bases). The CDR3 runs to 18 residues. V lost 5 bases to trimming and J lost 0 bases, with 23 bases between them. Germline V CDR1 and CDR2: MDHEN, SYDVKM.

The gene calls are TRBV5-1 and TRBJ2-2; 14 nucleotides align to TRBD2. With V trimmed by 6 bases and J by 3 bases, 7 bases remained unmatched. The CDR3 is made up of 17 amino acids. Looked up from germline, CDR1 is SGHRS and CDR2 is YFSETQ. The CDR3 sequence is CASTRLAGGPYTGELFF. As DNA, the CDR3 is TGCGCCAGCACCAGACTAGCGGGAGGGCCGTACACCGGGGAGCTGTTTTTT.

In its sample, this clonotype was seen a few times. The chain uses TRBV7-2 and TRBJ2-2; unclear D gene. Trimming removed 5 bases from V and 4 bases from J, with 14 bases in between. The CDR3 contains 15 residues. CDR1 and CDR2 from the germline V gene are SGHTA and FQGNSA. The CDR3 sequence: CASSPRTALTGELFF. In DNA, the CDR3 is TGTGCCAGCAGCCCTAGAACGGCGCTCACCGGGGAGCTGTTTTTT.

This clonotype was recorded a few times. The V call is TRBV12-3 or TRBV12-4, the J call TRBJ2-3; D is perhaps TRBD1 (6 bases). V lost 5 bases and J 4 bases, leaving 22 bases between the germline ends. This CDR3 has 17 amino acids. The CDR3 coding sequence is TGTGCCAGCAGTGGGCAGGGGTCTCCCCTGGGCGCAGATACGCAGTATTTT. It translates to CASSGQGSPLGADTQYF.

This chain joins TRBV12-3 or TRBV12-4 and TRBJ2-4, with D tentatively TRBD1 (6 bases). Trimming took off 2 bases at V and 0 bases at J, with 8 bases between the two ends. There are 15 residues in the CDR3. The CDR3 nucleotides read TGTGCCAGCAGTTTAACAGGGACAGCCAAAAACATTCAGTACTTC. The encoded protein is CASSLTGTAKNIQYF.

The chain links TRBV11-2 to TRBJ2-7, with 8 nucleotides matching TRBD1. V lost 9 bases and J lost 10; bases outside the gene matches: 11. The germline CDR1 and CDR2 sequences are SGHAT and FQNNGV. CDR3 length: 12 residues. CDR3 region: CASSPRTGYQYF. For the CDR3, the DNA is TGTGCCAGTAGCCCCCGGACAGGGTACCAGTACTTC.

The sample holds a few counts of this clonotype. The V call is TRBV5-1, the J call TRBJ2-2, with D hard to call. The CDR3 runs to 15 residues. Deletions cut 0 bases from V and 0 bases from J, with 6 bases between. Germline CDR1 and CDR2: SGHRS and YFSETQ. CDR3 DNA sequence: TGCGCCAGCAGCTTGGAACCCACGAACACCGGGGAGCTGTTTTTT. Translating gives CASSLEPTNTGELFF.

The chain recombines TRBV12-3 or TRBV12-4 with TRBJ2-5, with 9 positions matching TRBD1. The junction had 0 bases not matched to a gene; V was cut back by 4 bases and J by 3 bases. The length of the CDR3 is 13 residues. The CDR3 protein is CASSWTGEETQYF. DNA for the CDR3: TGTGCCAGCAGTTGGACAGGGGAAGAGACCCAGTACTTC.